Below, one TCR beta chain is given with its context. Antigen unknown. Over several immunoSEQ plates, each subset's genomic DNA was distributed in even portions. Libraries were prepared by immunoSEQ multiplex PCR; TCRdb keeps only in-frame clonotypes and omits some of them. The table includes 2 million to 3 million clones, 93% detected once. The entry originates in a study of shared clonotypes between healthy human individuals. Study background: For every donor, three CD4 naive, three CD4 memory, two CD8 naive and one CD8 memory plates were used.

Trimming pared 0 bases from V and 4 bases from J, leaving 9 bases between. The CDR3 is made up of 15 amino acids. Germline CDR1 and CDR2: LGHNA and YNFKEQ. Study results and caveats: Richness estimates generally favored naive over memory subsets.

The specimen was naive CD4+ T cells from PBMCs. Stated subset: CD45RA+ positively selected. This chain links TRBV4-2 with TRBJ2-2; no definite D call. This sequence originates from a man aged 18 to 29 in good health. Some clones in this sample may be carry-over from other donors' samples. Here the CDR3 DNA reads TGTGCCAGCAGCCAAGATTCGGCAGTCACCGGGGAGCTGTTTTTT. As protein: CASSQDSAVTGELFF.